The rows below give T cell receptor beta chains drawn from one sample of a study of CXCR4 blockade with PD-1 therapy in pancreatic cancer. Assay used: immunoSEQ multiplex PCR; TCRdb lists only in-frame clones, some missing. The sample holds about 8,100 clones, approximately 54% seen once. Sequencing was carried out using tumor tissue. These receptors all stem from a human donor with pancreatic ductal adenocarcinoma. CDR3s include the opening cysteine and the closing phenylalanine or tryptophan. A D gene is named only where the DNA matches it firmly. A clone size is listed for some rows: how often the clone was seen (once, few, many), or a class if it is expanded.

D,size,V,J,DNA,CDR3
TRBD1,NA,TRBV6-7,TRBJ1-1,TGTGCCAGCAGTGGCAGGGGGTCCGGGAACACTGAAGCTTTCTTT,CASSGRGSGNTEAFF
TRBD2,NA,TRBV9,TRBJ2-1,TGTGCCAGCAGCCCGAGATCGCGTGGTAGCGGGGGGATGGGGAATGAGCAGTTCTTC,CASSPRSRGSGGMGNEQFF
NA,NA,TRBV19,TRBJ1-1,TGTGCCAGTACAATGGGGTTCCGGGACACTGAAGCTTTCTTT,CASTMGFRDTEAFF
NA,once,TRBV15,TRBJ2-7,TGTGCCACCAGCGGCCGGACCACAGGGCGCTCCTACGAGCAGTACTTC,CATSGRTTGRSYEQYF
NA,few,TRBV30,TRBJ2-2,TGTGCCTTCGGGACTGTGAACACCGGGGAGCTGTTTTTT,CAFGTVNTGELFF
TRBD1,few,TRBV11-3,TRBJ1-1,TGTGCCAGCAGCTCAGGTGGGCTCAGGGGGGAAGCTTTCTTT,CASSSGGLRGEAFF
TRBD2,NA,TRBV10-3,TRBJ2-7,TGTGCCATCAGTGAGCCCGGGGGGAGCTCCTACGAGCAGTACTTC,CAISEPGGSSYEQYF
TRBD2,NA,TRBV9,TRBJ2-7,TGTGCCAGCAGTGAAACTAGCGGGAGTTTGTTCGAGCAGTACTTC,CASSETSGSLFEQYF
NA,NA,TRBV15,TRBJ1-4,TGTGCCACCAGCACAGGGTTCTCGAATGAAAAACTGTTTTTT,CATSTGFSNEKLFF
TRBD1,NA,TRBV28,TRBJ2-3,TGTGCCAGCAGTCGCTACCCGTCGACAGGGGTTAGAACAGATACGCAGTATTTT,CASSRYPSTGVRTDTQYF
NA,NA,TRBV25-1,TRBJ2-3,TGTGCCACCTCCAGTGGGGCAGATACGCAGTATTTT,CATSSGADTQYF
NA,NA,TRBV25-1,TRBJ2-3,TGTGCCAGCCGAGACCCAACAGACCCCACAGATACGCAGTATTTT,CASRDPTDPTDTQYF
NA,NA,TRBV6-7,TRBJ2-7,TGTGCCAGCAGTGAAAGGGTCCTCTACCTTTACGAGCAGTACTTC,CASSERVLYLYEQYF
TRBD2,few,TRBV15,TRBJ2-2,TGTGCCACCAGAGGTAGCGGGTGGAACACCGGGGAGCTGTTTTTT,CATRGSGWNTGELFF
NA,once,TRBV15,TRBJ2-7,TGTGCCACCAGCAGAGCCCGCAGCTCCTACGAGCAGTACTTC,CATSRARSSYEQYF
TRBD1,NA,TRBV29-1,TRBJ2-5,TGCAGCGTTGAACCGGGACAGAAACAGACCCAGTACTTC,CSVEPGQKQTQYF